A selection of T cell receptor beta chains follows, all from one sample in a study of T cells in Graves' hyperthyroidism and ophthalmopathy. MiXCR was run by TCRdb on the multiplex PCR reads, yielding one entry per CDR3 protein. This table holds 600,000 to 900,000 distinct CDR3 sequences, less than 20% found once. Input material: blood. Receptors originate from a man younger than 30 with Graves' hyperthyroidism. Both conserved end residues are part of each CDR3. A D gene is named only where the DNA matches it firmly. Where a row states a size, it is once, few, many or the class of an expanded clone; other rows omit it.

>TRBJ2-7|TRBV28|many|TRBD1
CASGGRDSSYEQYF
TGTGCCAGCGGGGGCAGGGACAGCTCCTACGAGCAGTACTTC
>TRBJ1-1|TRBV4-2|.|.
CASSQAGGRNTEAFF
TGTGCCAGCAGCCAAGCGGGGGGCAGAAACACTGAAGCTTTCTTT
>TRBJ1-5|TRBV6-1|.|.
CASRGIGGSYSNQPQHF
TGTGCCAGCAGGGGAATTGGGGGATCCTATAGCAATCAGCCCCAGCATTTT
>TRBJ2-7|TRBV19|once|.
CASSMGVGEQYF
TGTGCCAGTAGTATGGGGGTGGGCGAGCAGTACTTC
>TRBJ2-5|TRBV20-1|many|TRBD2
CSARERGLPQETQYF
TGCAGTGCTAGAGAGCGGGGACTACCTCAAGAGACCCAGTACTTC
>TRBJ2-3|TRBV6-5|.|.
CASSYGLRTDTQYF
TGTGCCAGCAGTTACGGGTTGAGAACAGATACGCAGTATTTT
>TRBJ2-4|TRBV30|.|.
CAWSSGRRIQYF
TGTGCCTGGAGTTCCGGACGGCGCATTCAGTACTTC
>TRBJ1-1|TRBV12-3/TRBV12-4|many|.
CASSLQPGRAAFF
TGTGCCAGCAGTTTACAACCGGGACGAGCGGCTTTCTTT
>TRBJ1-6|TRBV28|few|TRBD1
CASSFRQGVNSPLHF
TGTGCCAGCAGTTTCCGCCAGGGGGTAAACTCACCCCTCCACTTT
>TRBJ2-1|TRBV9|few|TRBD2
CASSGYSGATYNEQFF
TGTGCCAGCAGCGGGTATAGCGGGGCAACCTACAATGAGCAGTTCTTC
>TRBJ2-1|TRBV7-9|few|TRBD2
CASSPSGGDWAYNEQFF
TGTGCCAGCAGCCCTAGCGGGGGGGACTGGGCCTACAATGAGCAGTTCTTC
>TRBJ2-5|TRBV6-1|few|.
CASSHPDREGQETQYF
TGTGCCAGCAGTCACCCTGACAGGGAGGGACAAGAGACCCAGTACTTC
>TRBJ1-4|TRBV10-3|.|.
CAISEGREEKLFF
TGTGCCATCAGTGAGGGGAGGGAGGAAAAACTGTTTTTT
>TRBJ2-5|TRBV4-3|few|TRBD2
CASSQEAGGGETQYF
TGCGCCAGCAGCCAAGAGGCGGGAGGGGGAGAGACCCAGTACTTC
>TRBJ2-1|TRBV6-1|.|TRBD2
CASIWASGRLYNEQFF
TGTGCCAGCATTTGGGCTAGCGGGAGGTTGTACAATGAGCAGTTCTTC
>TRBJ2-1|TRBV20-1|.|.
CSATRTAGSYNEQFF
TGCAGTGCTACCCGGACAGCTGGCTCCTACAATGAGCAGTTCTTC
>TRBJ1-1|TRBV18|.|.
CASSPPGEGEAFF
TGTGCCAGCTCACCACCGGGGGAGGGGGAAGCTTTCTTT
>TRBJ2-5|TRBV28|.|.
CASTVRSLRRPLTETQYF
TGTGCCAGCACAGTTAGGAGCCTGCGCAGGCCATTAACCGAGACCCAGTACTTC
>TRBJ1-1|TRBV19|.|.
CASSSGLDTEAFF
TGTGCCAGTAGCAGTGGACTGGACACTGAAGCTTTCTTT
>TRBJ2-5|TRBV7-6|.|.
CTSSLFRRRGSGETQYF
TGTACCAGCAGCTTATTTCGAAGAAGGGGGTCTGGAGAGACCCAGTACTTC
>TRBJ2-2|TRBV11-3|.|TRBD1
CASSSPRTGGGELFF
TGTGCCAGCAGCTCCCCAAGGACAGGAGGCGGGGAGCTGTTTTTT
>TRBJ2-3|TRBV11-2|many|.
CASSLPSGDTQYF
TGTGCCAGCAGCTTACCCTCGGGGGATACGCAGTATTTT
>TRBJ2-5|TRBV28|.|TRBD2
CASRREGLEAQYF
TGTGCCAGCAGGCGGGAGGGCCTGGAGGCCCAGTACTTC
>TRBJ2-5|TRBV20-1|many|TRBD1
CSAPPGQTLGIQYF
TGCAGTGCCCCACCGGGACAGACCCTTGGAATTCAGTACTTC
>TRBJ2-7|TRBV4-3|.|.
CASSQERAGYEQYF
TGCGCCAGCAGCCAAGAAAGGGCAGGCTACGAGCAGTACTTC